Described below is a single T cell receptor beta chain sequence and its context. Its antigen target is currently unknown. Base qualities are missing; no much larger clone stands one base away. The CDR3 regions of human TCRbeta chains were analyzed by immunosequencing. Turning to the authors' computational methods: TCRs in the repertoires were matched against a reference library of SARS-CoV-2-specific TCRs that had been generated with the MIRA antigen-specificity platform. Breadth was defined as the fraction of unique TCRs that were SARS-CoV-2-associated. Depth was defined as the fraction of total T cells that were SARS-CoV-2-associated. Each spike-specific TCR was assigned to its reactive spike region and to a CD4 or CD8 class using the MIRA data. Log10-transformed breadth and depth values were compared by one-way ANOVA with Sidak's multiple comparisons tests. TCRdb's version of the immuneACCESS table is confined to in-frame rearrangements and falls short of the full clone set. An unresolved V gene accounts for under half of the shortfall where checked; the remainder is of unknown origin. V and J calls and clone size are as listed in that table; D and trimming were resolved from the DNA. A total of some 200,000 clones appear in this sample, approximately 94% of them only once. The ten largest clones add up to 1% of the sample.

The germline V gene gives CDR1 as SGHRS and CDR2 as YFSETQ. Cut back by 0 bases and 5 bases, the V and J ends lie 11 bases apart. Taken from cysteine to phenylalanine, the CDR3 has 14 residues. The kept DNA is CDR3 alone, 42 bases in frame from the first base. The data derive from a study of T cell responses to AZD1222 COVID-19 vaccine (dated by TCRdb to the early 2020s). Broadly, across the study: A total of 233 trial participants underwent TCR sequencing, of whom some 210 received two doses of AZD1222 and around 26 received two doses of the MenACWY control vaccine. Trial participants were enrolled into age subgroups of 18-55, 56-69 and 70-plus years, which contained 148, 28 and 57 TCR-sequenced participants, respectively.

The time point label on this specimen signifies: baseline before first vaccination. Sample treatment or condition, as interpreted from the label and publication: meningococcal conjugate vaccine given as trial control. Vaccinee samples came from UK trials COV001 and COV002, including a single-blind randomized controlled phase 2/3 trial of AZD1222 (ChAdOx1 nCoV-19) in healthy adults. Trial participant PBMC samples were collected at day 0 and day 28 after the second dose for TCRbeta chain sequencing. Findings and caveats that apply to the study as a whole: The 56-69-year group was small, and its depth increase did not reach significance, likely because of low power. No day 14 peak-response samples were available, so repertoires were characterized only after the peak T cell response. Reportedly, close to half of the unique spike-specific TCRs recognized epitopes lying outside the regions that are mutated in the B.1.351 and B.1.1.7 variants. The whole spike protein was spanned by vaccine-associated CD4 TCRs, and dominant responses were seen in regions 160-218 and 743-854. After two AZD1222 doses, spike-specific TCR breadth and depth were significantly higher than at day 0 and than in MenACWY recipients. Most participants were white British and females outnumbered males, and the authors suggested that clonal diversity may have been underestimated. Conclusions about previously exposed vaccinees are limited, since just 5 or 6 AZD1222 recipients were seropositive for SARS-CoV-2 at baseline.

The source material was peripheral blood, sampled on day 0 of MenACWY control vaccination. The source is an adult in good health. Recombination connected TRBV5-1 to TRBJ1-2, with the D gene call left open. The CDR3 has the sequence CASSLAGVRYGYTF. The DNA sequence reads TGCGCCAGCAGCTTGGCTGGGGTCCGTTATGGCTACACCTTC.